The entry that follows covers one T cell receptor (beta chain) sequence. The CDR3 loop spans 16 amino acids. V gave up 6 bases and J gave up 2 bases; unmatched junction bases: 6. Patients included in sequencing had previously demonstrated CD8+CD57+ cell expansion by flow cytometry. Genomic DNA, serving as template, underwent TCR beta VDJ and CDR3 profiling. TCRdb itself ran the reads through MiXCR, one entry per CDR3 protein. The table records a few hundred thousand distinct CDR3 sequences, about 50% of them present only once. This sample was taken from a study of CD8+CD57+ T cells in acquired aplastic anemia.

The TCR sequence derives from a human donor with aplastic anemia. Sequenced material: sorted CD4+, CD8+, or CD8+CD57+ T cells (not recorded which) from PBMCs. The chain is built from TRBV12-3 or TRBV12-4 and TRBJ1-5; 11 positions match TRBD1. CDR3 protein: CASSPGTGGGNQPQHF. DNA of the CDR3: TGTGCCAGCAGCCCCGGGACAGGGGGTGGCAATCAGCCCCAGCATTTT.